This T cell receptor beta chain was recorded in a study of T cell repertoires in cytomegalovirus infection. Study summary: CMV infection plus the matching HLA type was flagged by public TCR beta signatures.

Study findings and constraints: Within the response measured ex vivo, HLA-C-restricted CMV-specific TCR beta clonotypes were dominant. Frequencies of public TCR beta families were cumulated, and this identified carriers of CMV plus the relevant HLA.

A remark on this clonotype: Its cognate antigen is unknown.

TCRdb used MiXCR to reprocess the reads, holding one entry per CDR3 protein. The data show 510,000 or so distinct CDR3 sequences, 26% seen once. Per the germline V gene, CDR1 is LNHDA and CDR2 is SQIVND (reference sequence). The V and J ends lost 9 bases and 8 bases, in that order; junction bases with no gene match: 6. This CDR3 region has 12 residues. This TCR came from a human donor in good health (CMV status not recorded). Some clones in this sample may be carry-over from other donors' samples. The chain has TRBV19 and TRBJ1-4, with 7 bases aligning to TRBD1. Material for sequencing was PBMCs. The CDR3 is CASDRDGEKLFF. CDR3 DNA: TGTGCCAGCGACAGGGATGGGGAAAAACTGTTTTTT.